This is a list of T cell receptor beta chains from one sample in a study of identical twins. TCRdb independently ran MiXCR on the 5' RACE reads; one entry per CDR3 protein. This table has a few hundred thousand distinct CDR3 sequences, 9.5% to 10% appearing once. The same sample was also studied in work on yellow fever vaccine responses in identical twins.

Sample: PBMCs. The receptor set was obtained from a woman aged 18-29 years in good health. Both conserved end residues are part of each CDR3. The D gene is left open where the match is weak. Clone size is stated in some rows and not others, as once, few, many or a class when expanded.

v_call	d_call	clone_size	j_call	cdr3_aa	cdr3_nt
TRBV28	-	few	TRBJ2-7	CASSPRNYEQYF	TGTGCCAGCAGTCCAAGGAACTACGAGCAGTACTTC
TRBV11-3	-	few	TRBJ2-1	CASSSLENEQFF	TGTGCCAGCAGCTCTCTAGAGAATGAGCAGTTCTTC
TRBV28	TRBD1	-	TRBJ2-5	CASSFDRGGVETQYF	TGTGCCAGCAGTTTTGACAGGGGAGGCGTGGAGACCCAGTACTTC
TRBV11-2	-	many	TRBJ2-3	CASSLDFLDTDTQYF	TGTGCCAGCAGCTTAGATTTTCTTGACACAGATACGCAGTATTTT
TRBV12-3/TRBV12-4	TRBD1	-	TRBJ2-7	CASSFQGDYEQYF	TGTGCCAGCAGTTTTCAGGGGGACTACGAGCAGTACTTC
TRBV20-1	TRBD1	few	TRBJ1-6	CSARVTGLSPLHF	TGCAGTGCTAGAGTGACAGGGTTGTCACCCCTCCACTTT
TRBV29-1	-	-	TRBJ2-7	CSVEDNYEQYF	TGCAGCGTAGAGGACAACTACGAGCAGTACTTC
TRBV28	-	-	TRBJ2-1	CASSSEGRNYNEQFF	TGTGCCAGCAGCTCCGAGGGTCGGAACTACAATGAGCAGTTCTTC
TRBV20-1	-	many	TRBJ1-1	CSASRTWDTEAFF	TGCAGTGCTAGTCGGACCTGGGACACTGAAGCTTTCTTT
TRBV7-2	-	few	TRBJ2-7	CASSSTSSASSYEQYF	TGTGCCAGCAGCTCCACGTCCAGCGCGAGCTCCTACGAGCAGTACTTC
TRBV28	-	many	TRBJ2-5	CASSLQISGPETQYF	TGTGCCAGCAGCCTACAGATTAGCGGCCCCGAGACCCAGTACTTC
TRBV29-1	-	many	TRBJ2-7	CSVPSRGVRRPSYEQYF	TGCAGCGTCCCCTCCAGGGGGGTGAGGAGACCGTCGTACGAGCAGTACTTC
TRBV29-1	-	many	TRBJ2-7	CSSATGSEQYF	TGCAGCTCGGCAACAGGGTCCGAGCAGTACTTC
TRBV30	-	few	TRBJ1-5	CAWSPGGDNQPQHF	TGTGCCTGGAGCCCCGGGGGGGACAATCAGCCCCAGCATTTT
TRBV6-5	-	many	TRBJ2-5	CASSYPSGLLYF	TGTGCCAGCAGTTACCCGTCGGGACTCTTGTACTTC
TRBV19	TRBD2	many	TRBJ2-7	CASSTGTTTYEQYF	TGTGCCAGTAGTACGGGGACTACCACCTACGAGCAGTACTTC
TRBV5-6	-	many	TRBJ2-7	CASSRAHSYEQYF	TGTGCCAGCAGCCGCGCCCACTCCTACGAGCAGTACTTC
TRBV7-6	TRBD1	once	TRBJ2-1	CASSQGTGSDEQFF	TGTGCCAGCAGCCAGGGGACAGGGAGCGATGAGCAGTTCTTC
TRBV19	-	few	TRBJ1-5	CASTGLYSNQPQHF	TGTGCCAGCACGGGACTGTATAGCAATCAGCCCCAGCATTTT
TRBV5-1	-	few	TRBJ2-5	CASSLAAGQETQYF	TGCGCCAGCAGCTTGGCGGCAGGACAAGAGACCCAGTACTTC
TRBV6-4	TRBD2	many	TRBJ2-3	CASSDSSGGYTDTQYF	TGTGCCAGCAGTGACTCGAGCGGGGGCTACACAGATACGCAGTATTTT
TRBV15	-	few	TRBJ2-4	CATSRGGIEGAQMLNF	TGTGCCACCAGCAGGGGAGGAATTGAGGGGGCGCAAATGCTGAACTTC
TRBV28	-	few	TRBJ2-6	CASKVEAGANVLTF	TGTGCCAGCAAGGTGGAAGCGGGGGCCAACGTCCTGACTTTC
TRBV3-1	TRBD2	few	TRBJ2-7	CASSLWTSGALYEQYF	TGTGCCAGCAGCCTCTGGACTAGCGGAGCCCTGTACGAGCAGTACTTC
TRBV20-1	-	few	TRBJ2-2	CSARKGPFANTGELFF	TGCAGTGCTAGAAAGGGACCGTTCGCGAACACCGGGGAGCTGTTTTTT
TRBV20-1	TRBD2	many	TRBJ2-7	CSAARTSGFAYEQYF	TGCAGTGCTGCCCGGACTAGCGGGTTTGCCTACGAGCAGTACTTC
TRBV11-3	TRBD2	-	TRBJ2-1	CASSSGTSGSSSYNEQFF	TGTGCCAGCAGCTCCGGGACTAGCGGGAGTAGCTCCTACAATGAGCAGTTCTTC
TRBV11-1	-	-	TRBJ2-1	CASSSEDGSVNEQFF	TGTGCCAGCAGCTCAGAGGACGGCAGTGTCAATGAGCAGTTCTTC
TRBV5-1	TRBD1	few	TRBJ2-5	CASSLVQGYQETQYF	TGCGCCAGCAGCTTGGTACAGGGGTACCAAGAGACCCAGTACTTC
TRBV20-1	-	-	TRBJ2-6	CSAREPPGANVLTF	TGCAGTGCTAGAGAGCCACCTGGGGCCAACGTCCTGACTTTC
TRBV7-2	-	-	TRBJ2-5	CASSGHWGDQETQYF	TGTGCCAGCAGCGGCCACTGGGGGGACCAAGAGACCCAGTACTTC
TRBV5-1	-	many	TRBJ2-7	CASSPGRVSVAWEQYF	TGCGCCAGCAGCCCAGGACGTGTTAGCGTCGCCTGGGAGCAGTACTTC
TRBV29-1	-	-	TRBJ1-5	CSVQASNQPQHF	TGCAGCGTTCAGGCTTCAAATCAGCCCCAGCATTTT
TRBV25-1	-	many	TRBJ2-2	CASSEGQTNTGELFF	TGTGCCAGCAGTGAAGGACAGACAAACACCGGGGAGCTGTTTTTT
TRBV30	-	few	TRBJ2-1	CAWNPADLSYNEQFF	TGTGCCTGGAACCCTGCGGATCTCTCCTACAATGAGCAGTTCTTC